This T cell receptor beta chain appears in the sequencing data of a study of siplizumab effects on memory and regulatory T cells. This CDR3 is built from 16 residues. On this clone itself: Antigen: not known.

General study results and limits: Proliferating Tregs in siplizumab cultures were never verified as suppressive. Mappable alloreactive CD4+ clones were on average around 70% Treg-derived with siplizumab, roughly 28% in controls. Apparently key alloresponse contributors, naive T cells also seemed more diverse than memory cells. Siplizumab significantly reduced alloreactive sequences traceable to unstimulated CD4+ memory cells.

The repertoire was sequenced with immunoSEQ multiplex PCR; TCRdb's copy has only in-frame clones and lacks some. This sample has about 120,000 clones, with around 94% found just once. This chain uses TRBV12-2 with TRBJ1-1; TRBD1, the table's D call, was not compared with the DNA. TRBV12-2 is reported as a pseudogene. The sample taken for sequencing was non-Treg CD4+ T cells sorted from blood. This sequence was found in a human donor in good health. CDR3 in amino acids: CASRLYVEVRGTEAFF. The CDR3 coding sequence is TGTGCAAGTCGCTTGTACGTTGAGGTAAGGGGCACTGAAGCTTTCTTT.